These T cell receptor beta chains were read from a single sample in a study of regulatory T cells in long-lasting Graves disease. TCRdb fed the multiplex PCR reads into MiXCR, producing one record per CDR3 protein. The sample records about 400,000 distinct CDR3 sequences, around 15% being singletons. The sequenced sample was peripheral blood mononuclear cells (PBMCs), obtained at new diagnosis, from a patient treated with antithyroid drugs. These TCRs come from a female donor with Graves disease. Both conserved end residues are part of each CDR3. A D gene is named only where the DNA matches it firmly. Expanded clones are given a class, and other clones once, few, many or no size at all.

D gene	V gene	clone size	J gene	CDR3 DNA	CDR3 protein
-	TRBV9	-	TRBJ1-2	TGTGCCAGCAGCGTCACGGTTAACTATGGCTACACCTTC	CASSVTVNYGYTF
TRBD1	TRBV7-9	many	TRBJ2-7	TGTGCCAGCAGCTCACCGGGACAGGTTCACGAGCAGTACTTC	CASSSPGQVHEQYF
-	TRBV3-1	many	TRBJ1-2	TGTGCCAGCAGCCATGTCGGACAGATTAATAACTATGGCTACACCTTC	CASSHVGQINNYGYTF
-	TRBV12-3/TRBV12-4	many	TRBJ1-2	TGTGCCAGCAGCCCGGGGGGGTATGGCTACACCTTC	CASSPGGYGYTF
-	TRBV3-1	many	TRBJ1-2	TGTGCCAGCAGCCAAGAGGGGATGGTCTATGGCTACACCTTC	CASSQEGMVYGYTF
TRBD2	TRBV12-3/TRBV12-4	many	TRBJ2-1	TGTGCCAGCAGCCACGTTACTAGCGGGAATCTTGAGCAGTTCTTC	CASSHVTSGNLEQFF
-	TRBV6-2/TRBV6-3	-	TRBJ1-2	TGTGCCAGCAGTCCGTTTGGCGACGAGAACTATGGCTACACCTTC	CASSPFGDENYGYTF
-	TRBV3-1	many	TRBJ1-1	TGTGCCAGCAGCCAATCCGGAGGGGGAACTGAAGCTTTCTTT	CASSQSGGGTEAFF
-	TRBV20-1	-	TRBJ1-4	TGCAGTGCAACCTCGAATGAAAAACTGTTTTTT	CSATSNEKLFF
-	TRBV19	-	TRBJ1-2	TGTGCCAGTAATCGTCGAGGGGCTAACTATGGCTACACCTTC	CASNRRGANYGYTF
TRBD2	TRBV7-2	few	TRBJ2-1	TGTGCCAGCAGCTTCCCCCCCCGGGGACTAGCGGGTTCGGATGAGCAGTTCTTC	CASSFPPRGLAGSDEQFF
TRBD1	TRBV28	many	TRBJ2-2	TGTGCCAGCAGGACGACAGGGGGCTTCGGGGAGCTGTTTTTT	CASRTTGGFGELFF
-	TRBV5-1	many	TRBJ2-5	TGCGCCAGCAGCTTGGTTCCGGCAGGAGCGCAAGAGACCCAGTACTTC	CASSLVPAGAQETQYF